This TCR beta chain derives from a study of naive and memory T cell subsets. Findings and caveats of the study: A few larger clonotypes appeared in naive repertoires, especially CD8, possibly memory cells re-expressing CD45RA. No ground truth validated the naive and memory repertoire findings.

Notes on this clonotype: The antigen is undetermined.

The beta constant-region primer was an equimolar mix of two oligonucleotides covering TRBC1 and TRBC2. Ligated cDNA was amplified by four rounds of PCR with nested alpha and beta constant-region primers and SP2. TCRdb fed the UMI-ligation and nested PCR reads into MiXCR, producing one record per CDR3 protein. Of approximately 150,000 distinct CDR3 sequences in the sample, 22% were seen once. This TCR was sampled from a human donor in good health. Source material: naive CD4+ T cells from blood.

This CDR3 is CASSQLDRVHEQYF. CDR3 nucleotides: TGCGCCAGCAGCCAACTGGACAGGGTCCACGAGCAGTACTTC. The J gene is TRBJ2-7, the V gene TRBV4-1; 8 bases align to TRBD1. The CDR3 totals 14 residues. V was clipped by 2 bases and J by 5 bases; unmatched bases: 5. Germline V gives CDR1 MGHRA, CDR2 YSYEKL.